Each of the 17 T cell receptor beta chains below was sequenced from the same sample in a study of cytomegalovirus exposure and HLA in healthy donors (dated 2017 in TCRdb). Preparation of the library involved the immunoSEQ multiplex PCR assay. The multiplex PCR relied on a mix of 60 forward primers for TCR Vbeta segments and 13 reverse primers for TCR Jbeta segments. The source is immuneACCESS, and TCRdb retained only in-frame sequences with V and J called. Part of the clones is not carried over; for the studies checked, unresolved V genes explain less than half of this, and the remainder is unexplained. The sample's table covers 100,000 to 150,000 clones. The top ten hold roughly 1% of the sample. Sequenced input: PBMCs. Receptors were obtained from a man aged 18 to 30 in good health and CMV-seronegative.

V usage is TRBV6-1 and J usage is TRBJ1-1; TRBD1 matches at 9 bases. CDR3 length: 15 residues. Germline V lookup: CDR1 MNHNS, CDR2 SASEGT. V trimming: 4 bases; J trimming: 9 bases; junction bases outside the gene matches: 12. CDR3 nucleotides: TGTGCCAGCAGTGGAGATACAGGGGGCGGCCTTAAAGCTTTCTTT. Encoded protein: CASSGDTGGGLKAFF.

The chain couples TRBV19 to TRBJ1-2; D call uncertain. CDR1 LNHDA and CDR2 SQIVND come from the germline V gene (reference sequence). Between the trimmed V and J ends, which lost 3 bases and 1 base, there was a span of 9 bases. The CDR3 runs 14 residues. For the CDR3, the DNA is TGTGCCAGTAGTATGGGAGGCCTTAACTATGGCTACACCTTC. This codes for CASSMGGLNYGYTF.

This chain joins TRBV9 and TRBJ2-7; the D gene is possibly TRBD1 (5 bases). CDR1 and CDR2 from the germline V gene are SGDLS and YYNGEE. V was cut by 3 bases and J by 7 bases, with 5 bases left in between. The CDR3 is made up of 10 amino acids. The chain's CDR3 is CASSAGEQYF. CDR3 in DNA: TGTGCCAGCAGCGCAGGGGAGCAGTACTTC. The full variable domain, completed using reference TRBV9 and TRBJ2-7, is DSGVTQTPKHLITATGQRVTLRCSPRSGDLSVYWYQQSLDQGLQFLIQYYNGEERAKGNILERFSAQQFPDLHSELNLSSLELGDSALYFCASSAGEQYFGPGTRLTVT.

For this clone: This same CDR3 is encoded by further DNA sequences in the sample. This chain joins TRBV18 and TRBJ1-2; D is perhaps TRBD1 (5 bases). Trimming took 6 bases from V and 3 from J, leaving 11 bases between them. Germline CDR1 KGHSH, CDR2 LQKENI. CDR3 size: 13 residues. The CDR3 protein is CASSQGEDYGYTF. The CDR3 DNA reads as TGTGCCAGCTCGCAGGGTGAGGACTATGGCTACACCTTC.

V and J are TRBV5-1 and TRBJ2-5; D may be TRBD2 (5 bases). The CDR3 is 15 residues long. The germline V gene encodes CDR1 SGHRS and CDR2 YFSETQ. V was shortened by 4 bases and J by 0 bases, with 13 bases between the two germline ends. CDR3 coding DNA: TGCGCCAGCAGCCTGGCCCCGGGGTACCAAGAGACCCAGTACTTC. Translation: CASSLAPGYQETQYF.

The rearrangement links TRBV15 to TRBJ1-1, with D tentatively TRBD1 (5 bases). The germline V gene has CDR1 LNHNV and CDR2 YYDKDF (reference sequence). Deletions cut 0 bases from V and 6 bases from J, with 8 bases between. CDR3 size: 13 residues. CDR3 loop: CATSRDRAPEAFF. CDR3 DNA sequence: TGTGCCACCAGCAGAGACAGGGCTCCTGAAGCTTTCTTT.

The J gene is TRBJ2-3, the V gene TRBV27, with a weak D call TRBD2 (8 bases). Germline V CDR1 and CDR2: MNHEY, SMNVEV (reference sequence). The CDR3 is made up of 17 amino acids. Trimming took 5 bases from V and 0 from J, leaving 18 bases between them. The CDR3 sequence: CASSKNSGTASTDTQYF. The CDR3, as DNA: TGTGCCAGCAGTAAAAATAGCGGGACAGCTAGCACAGATACGCAGTATTTT.

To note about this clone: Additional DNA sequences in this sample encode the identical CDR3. CDR3 in DNA: TGTGCCAGCAGCCTAAGGGACAGAGAAGAGACCCAGTACTTC. Translated, it gives CASSLRDREETQYF. The chain carries TRBV7-9 and TRBJ2-5, with 7 bases that match TRBD1. This CDR3 spans 14 amino acids. CDR1 is SEHNR and CDR2 is FQNEAQ in the germline V gene (reference sequence). V shed 5 bases, J shed 3 bases, and the junction held 6 bases outside the gene matches.

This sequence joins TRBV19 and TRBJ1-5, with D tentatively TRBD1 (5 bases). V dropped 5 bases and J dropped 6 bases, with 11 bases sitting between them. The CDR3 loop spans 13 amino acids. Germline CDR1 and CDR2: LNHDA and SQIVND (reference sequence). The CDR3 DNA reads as TGTGCCAGTAGTCTCCAGGGTGGTCAGCCCCAGCATTTT. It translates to CASSLQGGQPQHF.

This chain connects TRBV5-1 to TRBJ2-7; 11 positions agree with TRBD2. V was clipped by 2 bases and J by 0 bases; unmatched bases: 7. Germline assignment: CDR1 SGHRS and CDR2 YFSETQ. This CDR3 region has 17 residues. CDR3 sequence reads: CASSFDRTSGGSYEQYF. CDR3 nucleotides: TGCGCCAGCAGCTTCGACCGTACTAGCGGGGGCTCCTACGAGCAGTACTTC.

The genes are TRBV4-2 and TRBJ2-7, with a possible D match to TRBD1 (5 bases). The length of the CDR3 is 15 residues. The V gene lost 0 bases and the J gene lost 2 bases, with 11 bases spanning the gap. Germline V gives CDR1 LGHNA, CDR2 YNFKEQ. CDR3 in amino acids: CASSQEGLDPYEQYF. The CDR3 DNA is TGTGCCAGCAGCCAAGAGGGGCTAGATCCCTACGAGCAGTACTTC.

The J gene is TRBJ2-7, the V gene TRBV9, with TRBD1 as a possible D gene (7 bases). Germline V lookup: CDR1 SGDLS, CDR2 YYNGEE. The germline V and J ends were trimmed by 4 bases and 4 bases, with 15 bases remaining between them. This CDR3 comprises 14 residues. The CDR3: CASSRDRDFYEQYF. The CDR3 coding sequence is TGTGCCAGCAGCAGAGACAGGGACTTTTACGAGCAGTACTTC.

In DNA, the CDR3 is TGCGCCAGCCAGCTCAGCCCGGCGGGGGTTGAAGCTTTCTTT. It codes for CASQLSPAGVEAFF. This chain links TRBV5-1 with TRBJ1-1; D might be TRBD1 (5 bases). Trimming stripped 7 bases from V and 7 bases from J, with 20 bases between. The CDR3 length is 14 residues. CDR1 and CDR2 from the germline V gene are SGHRS and YFSETQ.

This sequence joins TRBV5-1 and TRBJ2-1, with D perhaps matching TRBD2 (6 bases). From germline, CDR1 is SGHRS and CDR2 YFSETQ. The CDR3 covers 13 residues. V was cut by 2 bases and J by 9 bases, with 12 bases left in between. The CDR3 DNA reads TGCGCCAGCAGCTTAGCACTAGCAGGTGAGCAGTTCTTC. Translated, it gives CASSLALAGEQFF.

The CDR3 here is CASKGWKAGAYEQYF. CDR3 nucleotide sequence: TGTGCCAGCAAAGGGTGGAAGGCAGGGGCTTACGAGCAGTACTTC. This chain joins TRBV2 and TRBJ2-7; a possible D gene is TRBD1 (6 bases). Germline assignment: CDR1 SNHLY and CDR2 FYNNEI. The CDR3 runs to 15 residues. Trimming removed 7 bases from V and 4 bases from J, with 20 bases in between.

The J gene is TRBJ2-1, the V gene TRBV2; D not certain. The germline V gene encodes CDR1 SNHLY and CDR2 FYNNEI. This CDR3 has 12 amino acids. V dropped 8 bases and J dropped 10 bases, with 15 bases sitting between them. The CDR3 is CASDTDGEEQFF. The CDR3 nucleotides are TGTGCCAGCGATACAGACGGTGAGGAGCAGTTCTTC.

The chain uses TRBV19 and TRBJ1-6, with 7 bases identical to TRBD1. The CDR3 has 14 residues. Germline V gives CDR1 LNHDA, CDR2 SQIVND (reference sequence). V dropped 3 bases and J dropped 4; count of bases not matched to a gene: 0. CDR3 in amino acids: CASSMTGYNSPLHF. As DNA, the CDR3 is TGTGCCAGTAGTATGACAGGGTATAATTCACCCCTCCACTTT.